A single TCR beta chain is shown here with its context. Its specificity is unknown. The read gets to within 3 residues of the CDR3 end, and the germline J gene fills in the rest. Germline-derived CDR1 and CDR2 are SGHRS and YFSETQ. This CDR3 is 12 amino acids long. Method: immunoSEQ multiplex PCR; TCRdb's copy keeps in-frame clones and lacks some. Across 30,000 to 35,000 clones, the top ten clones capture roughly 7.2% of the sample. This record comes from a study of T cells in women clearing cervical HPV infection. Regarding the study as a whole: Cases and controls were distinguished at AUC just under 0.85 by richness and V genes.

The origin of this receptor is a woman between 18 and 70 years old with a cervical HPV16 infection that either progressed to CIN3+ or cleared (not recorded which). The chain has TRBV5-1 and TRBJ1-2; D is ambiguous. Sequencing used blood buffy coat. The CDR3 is CASSLARGGYTF. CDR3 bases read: TGCGCCAGCAGCTTGGCGCGCGGGGGC.